One and the same sample provided the 20 T cell receptor beta chains below, sequenced in a study of cytomegalovirus exposure and HLA in healthy donors. This PCR relied on a set of 60 Vbeta primers and 13 Jbeta primers. TCRdb keeps only in-frame clones here, not all; method: immunoSEQ multiplex PCR. The table lists hundreds of thousands of clones, approximately 80% of them singletons. Sequencing used PBMCs. The receptors originated from a boy between 2 and 10 years old in good health and CMV-seronegative.

This rearrangement joins TRBV5-4 to TRBJ2-7; 10 bases agree with TRBD1. V was pared by 3 bases and J by 5 bases, with 11 bases of the junction left unmatched. This CDR3 is 16 amino acids long. The germline V gene encodes CDR1 SGHNT and CDR2 YYREEE (reference sequence). CDR3 in amino acids: CASSSPTGTGDDEQYF. The CDR3 DNA follows: TGTGCCAGCAGCTCCCCCACCGGGACAGGGGATGACGAGCAGTACTTC. Complete variable domain (other parts from reference TRBV5-4 and TRBJ2-7): ETGVTQSPTHLIKTRGQQVTLRCSSQSGHNTVSWYQQALGQGPQFIFQYYREEENGRGNFPPRFSGLQFPNYSSELNVNALELDDSALYLCASSSPTGTGDDEQYFGPGTRLTVT.

The J gene is TRBJ2-5, the V gene TRBV29-1; 11 bases are shared with TRBD2. The CDR3 extends over 13 amino acids. Germline V lookup: CDR1 SQVTM, CDR2 ANQGSEA. J was trimmed by 3 bases and V by 5 bases; bases with no gene match: 2. The CDR3 protein is CSVPLAGEETQYF. The CDR3 nucleotides read TGCAGCGTTCCACTAGCGGGGGAAGAGACCCAGTACTTC.

This clone was seen just once. The V call is TRBV4-2, the J call TRBJ1-2; D is unresolved. Germline loops: CDR1 LGHNA, CDR2 YNFKEQ. The CDR3 length is 14 residues. The germline V and J ends were trimmed by 0 bases and 2 bases, with 7 bases remaining between them. CDR3 DNA: TGTGCCAGCAGCCAAGATCACCAGAACTATGGCTACACCTTC. Translation gives CASSQDHQNYGYTF.

The rearrangement links TRBV7-8 to TRBJ2-1; the D gene is possibly TRBD1 (6 bases). Per the germline V gene, CDR1 is SGHVS and CDR2 is FQNEAQ. V was clipped by 5 bases and J by 0 bases, with 11 bases between them. The CDR3 runs to 15 residues. The CDR3 protein is CASSRTGLSYNEQFF. The CDR3 DNA follows: TGTGCCAGCAGCCGTACAGGGCTCTCCTACAATGAGCAGTTCTTC.

The chain joins TRBV19 to TRBJ2-5; 7 nucleotides agree with TRBD1. Germline lookup yields CDR1 LNHDA and CDR2 SQIVND (reference sequence). This CDR3 comprises 14 residues. The V and J ends lost 4 bases and 2 bases, in that order; junction bases with no gene match: 4. The CDR3 bases are TGTGCCAGTAGTAGACAGGGTGGACAAGAGACCCAGTACTTC. It yields the protein CASSRQGGQETQYF.

This clone has a handful of counts. The chain couples TRBV25-1 to TRBJ1-4; D is perhaps TRBD1 (5 bases). Germline values: CDR1 MGHDK, CDR2 SYGVNS. V was trimmed by 3 bases and J by 5 bases, leaving 13 bases between them. This CDR3 region has 15 residues. The DNA for the CDR3 is TGTGCCAGCAGTGACTCGACAGTTTCCAATGAAAAACTGTTTTTT. Protein: CASSDSTVSNEKLFF.

The rearrangement uses TRBV9 and TRBJ2-2; 10 nucleotides agree with TRBD2. J lost 2 bases, V lost 0 bases, and 4 bases had no gene match. Germline V gives CDR1 SGDLS, CDR2 YYNGEE. The CDR3 is 17 amino acids. CDR3 nucleotides: TGTGCCAGCAGCGTAGGGGGGACTAGCGCCAACACCGGGGAGCTGTTTTTT. Its protein is CASSVGGTSANTGELFF.

The rearrangement joins TRBV2 to TRBJ2-3, with D perhaps matching TRBD1 (6 bases). In germline, CDR1 is SNHLY, CDR2 FYNNEI. This CDR3 has 16 residues. Trimming removed 6 bases from V and 0 bases from J, with 16 bases in between. CDR3 sequence: CASRATQGFSTDTQYF. The CDR3 DNA sequence: TGTGCCAGCAGGGCTACACAGGGCTTTAGCACAGATACGCAGTATTTT.

This clone is a singleton in its sample. At one end, the junction sequence differs from germline, possibly due to a read error. The J gene is TRBJ1-3, the V gene TRBV13, with a weak D call TRBD1 (6 bases). The CDR3 is made up of 15 amino acids. The V gene's germline CDR1 is PRHDT and CDR2 FYEKMQ (reference sequence). The CDR3, as DNA: TGTGCCAGCAGTTTAGGGGGAGCGGCTGGAAACACCATATATTTT. This gives the protein CASSLGGAAGNTIYF.

The V and J genes are TRBV30 and TRBJ1-1; TRBD1 is a possible D gene (5 bases). The V gene's germline CDR1 is GTSNPN and CDR2 SVGIG (reference sequence). The CDR3 covers 14 residues. V was pared by 2 bases and J by 1 base, with 11 bases between. The CDR3 nucleotides read TGTGCCTGGAGTCCCCGGACACCGAACACTGAAGCTTTCTTT. Translating gives CAWSPRTPNTEAFF. Together with reference TRBV30 and TRBJ1-1, the CDR3 gives the full variable domain: SQTIHQWPATLVQPVGSPLSLECTVEGTSNPNLYWYRQAAGRGLQLLFYSVGIGQISSEVPQNLSASRPQDRQFILSSKKLLLSDSGFYLCAWSPRTPNTEAFFGQGTRLTVV.

This chain connects TRBV19 to TRBJ1-2; TRBD1 is a possible D gene (6 bases). CDR1 is LNHDA and CDR2 is SQIVND in the germline V gene (reference sequence). V lost 7 bases to trimming and J lost 7 bases, with 16 bases between them. This CDR3 spans 13 amino acids. The CDR3 loop reads CASTPPRGRGYTF. CDR3 nucleotide sequence: TGTGCCAGTACCCCCCCCAGGGGTCGTGGCTACACCTTC.

This clone was seen more than once but under ten times. This chain uses TRBV10-3 with TRBJ2-5; the match to TRBD2 covers 8 bases. Germline-derived CDR1 and CDR2 are ENHRY and SYGVKD. J lost 4 bases, V lost 6 bases, and 1 base had no gene match. The CDR3 spans 12 residues. CDR3 amino acids: CAISGGAETQYF. As DNA, the CDR3 is TGTGCCATCAGCGGGGGGGCAGAGACCCAGTACTTC.

The V call is TRBV29-1, the J call TRBJ2-3; 14 bases align to TRBD2. The CDR3 consists of 14 residues. The V gene end was trimmed by 7 bases and the J gene end by 1 base; junction bases not matched to a gene: 1. The germline CDR1 and CDR2 sequences are SQVTM and ANQGSEA. The CDR3 protein is CSAGLAGGTDTQYF. DNA of the CDR3: TGCAGCGCGGGACTAGCGGGAGGCACAGATACGCAGTATTTT.

The genes are TRBV2 and TRBJ1-1, with D possibly being TRBD1 (5 bases). Trimming shortened V by 7 bases and J by 1 base, and 13 bases separated the two germline ends. CDR3 length equals 14 residues. From germline, CDR1 is SNHLY and CDR2 FYNNEI. CDR3 loop: CASIPRQTNTEAFF. The CDR3 DNA follows: TGTGCCAGCATTCCCCGACAGACGAACACTGAAGCTTTCTTT.

This clone occurred a few times. V is TRBV29-1 and J is TRBJ2-1; TRBD2 aligns across 11 bases. From germline, CDR1 is SQVTM and CDR2 ANQGSEA. CDR3 length: 14 residues. V lost 6 bases and J lost 10; bases outside the gene matches: 11. The DNA of the CDR3 is TGCAGCGTCCACCTTAGCGGGGGGGCCGGGGAGCAGTTCTTC. Its protein is CSVHLSGGAGEQFF.

V is TRBV5-1 and J is TRBJ2-3; D is perhaps TRBD2 (7 bases). Germline-derived CDR1 and CDR2 are SGHRS and YFSETQ. The CDR3 has 16 residues. The ends were cut back, 3 bases at V and 2 bases at J, with 16 bases in the middle. This chain's CDR3 is CASSSGAGEFTDTQYF. CDR3 nucleotide sequence: TGCGCCAGCAGCTCGGGGGCGGGGGAATTCACAGATACGCAGTATTTT.

The chain combines TRBV5-6 with TRBJ2-5, with a tentative D call TRBD1 (5 bases). Trimming took 0 bases from V and 4 from J, leaving 13 bases between them. The CDR3 consists of 15 residues. Germline values: CDR1 SGHDT, CDR2 YYEEEE. CDR3 amino acids: CASSLGRGVGETQYF. CDR3 nucleotides: TGTGCCAGCAGCTTGGGAAGGGGTGTAGGAGAGACCCAGTACTTC.

The V gene is TRBV6-4, the J gene TRBJ2-1; 10 bases match TRBD1. The CDR3 sequence is 16 residues long. Trimming took 3 bases from V and 4 from J; bases not matched to a gene: 6. Germline CDR1 is MRHNA and CDR2 is SNTAGT. The DNA for the CDR3 is TGTGCCAGCAGTGAGTCCGGGACAGGGGCTTACAATGAGCAGTTCTTC. It translates to CASSESGTGAYNEQFF.

This clone showed up just once. The chain uses TRBV5-6 and TRBJ1-1; weak D call: TRBD1 (6 bases). Looked up from germline, CDR1 is SGHDT and CDR2 is YYEEEE. V was trimmed by 0 bases and J by 4 bases, leaving 13 bases between them. There are 15 residues in the CDR3. The CDR3 sequence is CASSLGQGIGTEAFF. CDR3 DNA sequence: TGTGCCAGCAGCTTGGGGCAGGGGATTGGCACTGAAGCTTTCTTT.

This chain joins TRBV10-1 and TRBJ2-2, with TRBD2 matching over 14 bases. The junction had 14 bases not matched to a gene; V was cut back by 6 bases and J by 5 bases. CDR1 and CDR2 from the germline V gene are WNHNN and SYGVQD (reference sequence). There are 19 residues in the CDR3. In DNA, the CDR3 is TGCGCCAGCAGAGAGAGACTAGCGGGAGGGTTATGGTGGACCGGGGAGCTGTTTTTT. Amino acid sequence: CASRERLAGGLWWTGELFF.